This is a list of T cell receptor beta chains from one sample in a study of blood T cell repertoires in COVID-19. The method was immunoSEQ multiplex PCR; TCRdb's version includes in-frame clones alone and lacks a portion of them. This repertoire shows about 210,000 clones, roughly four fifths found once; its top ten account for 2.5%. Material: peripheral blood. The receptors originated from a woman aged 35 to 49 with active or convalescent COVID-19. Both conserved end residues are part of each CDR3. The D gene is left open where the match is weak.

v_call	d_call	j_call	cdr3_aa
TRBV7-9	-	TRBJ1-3	CASSLGAGDTIYF
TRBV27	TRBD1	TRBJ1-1	CASSDTGVSYTEAFF
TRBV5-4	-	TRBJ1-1	CASSLRQPNTEAFF
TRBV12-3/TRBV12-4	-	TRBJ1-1	CASSLSAGFF
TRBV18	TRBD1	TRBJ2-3	CASSLGTVDTDTQYF
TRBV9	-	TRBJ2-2	CASSPFSRDLTGELFF
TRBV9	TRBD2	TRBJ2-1	CASSLTSLDEQFF
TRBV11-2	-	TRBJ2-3	CASSLLADTQYF
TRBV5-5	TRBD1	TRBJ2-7	CASSLFPWAGGYEQYF
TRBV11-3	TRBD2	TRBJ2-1	CASSLEASGGYNEQFF
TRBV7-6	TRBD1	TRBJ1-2	CASSLGQGAYYGYTF
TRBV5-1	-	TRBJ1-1	CASSMGELMNTEAFF
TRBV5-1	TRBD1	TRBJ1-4	CASSVTGGKEKLFF
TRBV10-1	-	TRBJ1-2	CASSELADYGYTF
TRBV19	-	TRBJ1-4	CASSIFARTNEKLFF
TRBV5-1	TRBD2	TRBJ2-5	CASSWQLTSGSQETQYF
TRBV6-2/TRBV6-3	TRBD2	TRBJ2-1	CASSGLAGDMEQFF
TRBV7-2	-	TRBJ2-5	CASRRDGETQYF
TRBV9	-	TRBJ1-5	CASSVVPGKPQHF
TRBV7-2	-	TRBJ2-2	CASRTDTNTGELFF
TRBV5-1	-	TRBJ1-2	CASSLGDSLSNYGYTF
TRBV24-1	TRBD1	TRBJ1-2	CATSDGDRGSGYTF
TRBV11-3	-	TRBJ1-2	CASSLTREGGGYTF
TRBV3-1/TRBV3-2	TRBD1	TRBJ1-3	CASSQVSQGAISGNTIYF
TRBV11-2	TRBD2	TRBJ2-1	CASSLGTSGRAAYNEQFF
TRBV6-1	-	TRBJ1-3	CASSEAVGLPDTIYF
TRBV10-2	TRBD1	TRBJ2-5	CASSPGQGGWETQYF
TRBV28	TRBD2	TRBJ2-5	CASSFPGGAQETQYF
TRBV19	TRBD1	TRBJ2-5	CATRDRGGETQYF
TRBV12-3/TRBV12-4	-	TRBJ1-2	CASSLLSGNGYTF
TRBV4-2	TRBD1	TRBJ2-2	CASSNRDRGFTGELFF
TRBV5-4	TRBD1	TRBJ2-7	CASSWAPGQGASYEQYF
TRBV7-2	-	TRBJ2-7	CASRFGGNSYEQYF
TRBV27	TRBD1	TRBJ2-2	CASSPLGTGIAGELFF
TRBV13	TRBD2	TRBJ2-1	CASSLDLSGGAPHNEQFF
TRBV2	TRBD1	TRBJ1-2	CASSVEGRGPDGYTF
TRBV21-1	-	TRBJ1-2	CASSNRYLTGRYGYTF
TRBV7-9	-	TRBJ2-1	CASSITGYNEQFF
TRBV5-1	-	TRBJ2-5	CASSPDGGTQYF
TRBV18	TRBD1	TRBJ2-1	CANIKRGGGDEQFF
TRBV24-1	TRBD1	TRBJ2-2	CATSDTRTGVAGELFF
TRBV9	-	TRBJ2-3	CASSAVLSTDTQYF
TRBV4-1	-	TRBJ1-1	CASSQDNLNTEAFF